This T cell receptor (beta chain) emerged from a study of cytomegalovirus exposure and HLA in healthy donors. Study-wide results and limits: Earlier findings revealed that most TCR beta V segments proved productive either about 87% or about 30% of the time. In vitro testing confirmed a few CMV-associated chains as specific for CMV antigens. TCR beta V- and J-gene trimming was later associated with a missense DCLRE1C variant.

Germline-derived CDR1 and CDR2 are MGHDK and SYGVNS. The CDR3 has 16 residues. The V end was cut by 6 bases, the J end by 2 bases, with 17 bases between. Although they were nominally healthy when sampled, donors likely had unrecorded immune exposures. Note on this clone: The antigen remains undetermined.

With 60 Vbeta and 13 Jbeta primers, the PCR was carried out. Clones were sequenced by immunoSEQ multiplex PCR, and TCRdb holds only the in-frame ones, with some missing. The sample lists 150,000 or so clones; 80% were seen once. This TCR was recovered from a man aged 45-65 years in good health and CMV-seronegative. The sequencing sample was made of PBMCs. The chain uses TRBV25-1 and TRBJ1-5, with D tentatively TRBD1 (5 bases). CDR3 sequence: CASSPSGGVGNQPQHF. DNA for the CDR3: TGTGCCAGCAGCCCCTCTGGGGGGGTAGGCAATCAGCCCCAGCATTTT.